This TCR beta chain was profiled in a study of CD8+CD57+ T cells in acquired aplastic anemia. This CDR3 is built from 14 residues. Germline lookup yields CDR1 SGHTA and CDR2 FQGNSA. V was shortened by 5 bases and J by 4 bases, with 12 bases between the two germline ends. This clonotype showed up many times. According to the study, genomic DNA was the template for TCR beta VDJ and CDR3 profiling. TCRdb independently ran MiXCR on the reads; one entry per CDR3 protein. The sample gives 90,000 to 120,000 distinct CDR3 sequences, 40% to 65% of which show up once; 25% to 35% is in the top ten. Sequencing was performed on sorted CD4+, CD8+, or CD8+CD57+ T cells (not recorded which) from PBMCs. V gene TRBV7-2 combines with J gene TRBJ1-3; no firm D call. This clonotype originated in a human donor in good health, serving as a control. The CDR3 DNA follows: TGTGCCAGCAGCCCCTGGGATGCAGGAAACACCATATATTTT. It codes for CASSPWDAGNTIYF.